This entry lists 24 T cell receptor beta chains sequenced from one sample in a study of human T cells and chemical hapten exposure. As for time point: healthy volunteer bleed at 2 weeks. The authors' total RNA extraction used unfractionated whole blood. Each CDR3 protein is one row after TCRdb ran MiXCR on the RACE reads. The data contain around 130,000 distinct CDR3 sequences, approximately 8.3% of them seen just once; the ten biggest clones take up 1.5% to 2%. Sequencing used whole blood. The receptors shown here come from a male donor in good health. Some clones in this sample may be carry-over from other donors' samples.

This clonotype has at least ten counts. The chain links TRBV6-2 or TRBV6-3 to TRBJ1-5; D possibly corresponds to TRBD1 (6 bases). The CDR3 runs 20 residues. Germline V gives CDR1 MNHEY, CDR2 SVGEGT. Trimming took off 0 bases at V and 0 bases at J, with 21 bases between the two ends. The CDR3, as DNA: TGTGCCAGCAGTTACTCCATCCAGGGGACGTGGGGGTATAGCAATCAGCCCCAGCATTTT. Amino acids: CASSYSIQGTWGYSNQPQHF.

The CDR3 is CASSLLGGRQPQHF. CDR3 nucleotide sequence: TGTGCCAGCAGCTTACTCGGGGGCAGGCAGCCCCAGCATTTT. The chain recombines TRBV7-9 with TRBJ1-5, with D perhaps TRBD1 (6 bases). The CDR3 loop spans 14 amino acids. The V and J ends lost 2 bases and 7 bases respectively, with 12 bases between them. The germline V gene encodes CDR1 SEHNR and CDR2 FQNEAQ (reference sequence).

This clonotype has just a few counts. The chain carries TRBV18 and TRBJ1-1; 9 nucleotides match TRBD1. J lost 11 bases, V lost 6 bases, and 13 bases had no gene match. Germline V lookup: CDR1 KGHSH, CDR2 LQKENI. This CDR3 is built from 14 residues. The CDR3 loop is CASSLKQGASGAFF. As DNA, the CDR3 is TGTGCCAGCTCCCTGAAACAGGGGGCGAGTGGTGCTTTCTTT.

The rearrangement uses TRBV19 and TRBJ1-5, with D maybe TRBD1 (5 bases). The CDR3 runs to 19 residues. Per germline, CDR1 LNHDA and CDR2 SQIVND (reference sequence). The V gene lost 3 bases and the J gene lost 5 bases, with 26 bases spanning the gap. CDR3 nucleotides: TGTGCCAGTAGTATCAGGGTGGCGACGGTCGACAATTTTTATCAGCCCCAGCATTTT. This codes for CASSIRVATVDNFYQPQHF.

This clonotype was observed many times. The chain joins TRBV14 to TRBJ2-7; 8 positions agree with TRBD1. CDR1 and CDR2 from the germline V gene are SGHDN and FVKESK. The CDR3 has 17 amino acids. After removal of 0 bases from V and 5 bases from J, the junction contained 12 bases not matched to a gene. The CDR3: CASSQDLNVAGGDEQYF. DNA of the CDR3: TGTGCCAGCAGCCAAGATCTGAACGTCGCAGGGGGCGACGAGCAGTACTTC.

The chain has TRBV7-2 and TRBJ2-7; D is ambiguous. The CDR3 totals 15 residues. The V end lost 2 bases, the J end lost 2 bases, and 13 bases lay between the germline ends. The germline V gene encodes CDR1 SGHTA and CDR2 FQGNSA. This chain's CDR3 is CASSLRSSVAYEQYF. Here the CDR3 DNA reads TGTGCCAGCAGCTTAAGGTCCAGCGTCGCCTACGAGCAGTACTTC.

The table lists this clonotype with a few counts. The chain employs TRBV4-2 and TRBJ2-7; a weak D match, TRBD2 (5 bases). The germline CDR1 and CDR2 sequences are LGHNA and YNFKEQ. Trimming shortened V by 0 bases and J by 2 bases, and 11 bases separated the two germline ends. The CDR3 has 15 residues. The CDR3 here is CASSQEGRAPYEQYF. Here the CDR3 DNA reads TGTGCCAGCAGCCAAGAAGGGCGGGCGCCCTACGAGCAGTACTTC.

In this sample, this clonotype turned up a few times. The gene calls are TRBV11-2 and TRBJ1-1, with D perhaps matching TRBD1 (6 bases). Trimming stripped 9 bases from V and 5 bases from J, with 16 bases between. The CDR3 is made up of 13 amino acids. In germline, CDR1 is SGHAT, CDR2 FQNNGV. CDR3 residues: CASIEGGLTEAFF. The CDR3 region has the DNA TGTGCCAGTATAGAGGGGGGATTAACTGAAGCTTTCTTT.

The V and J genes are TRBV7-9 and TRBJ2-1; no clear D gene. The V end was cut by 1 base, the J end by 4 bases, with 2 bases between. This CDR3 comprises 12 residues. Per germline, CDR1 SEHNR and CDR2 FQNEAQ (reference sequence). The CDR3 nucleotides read TGTGCCAGCAGCTTAGATTACAATGAGCAGTTCTTC. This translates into CASSLDYNEQFF.

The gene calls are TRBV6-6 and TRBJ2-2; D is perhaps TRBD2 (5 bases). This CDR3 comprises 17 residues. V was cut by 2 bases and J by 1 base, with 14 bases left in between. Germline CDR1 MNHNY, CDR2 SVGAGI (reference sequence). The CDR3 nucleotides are TGTGCCAGCAGTTACGGGCCGAGCGGAGGGAACACCGGGGAGCTGTTTTTT. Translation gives CASSYGPSGGNTGELFF.

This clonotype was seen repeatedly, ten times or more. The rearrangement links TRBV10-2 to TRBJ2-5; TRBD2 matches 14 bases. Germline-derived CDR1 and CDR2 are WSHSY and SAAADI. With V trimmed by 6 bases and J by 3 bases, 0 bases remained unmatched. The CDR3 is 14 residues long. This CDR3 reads CASRGLAGEETQYF. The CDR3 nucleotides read TGCGCCAGCAGGGGACTAGCGGGGGAAGAGACCCAGTACTTC.

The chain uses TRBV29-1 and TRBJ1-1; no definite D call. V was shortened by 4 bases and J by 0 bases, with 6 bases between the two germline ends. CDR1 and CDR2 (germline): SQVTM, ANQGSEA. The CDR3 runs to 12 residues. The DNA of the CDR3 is TGCAGCGTTGCCGGGTTGAACACTGAAGCTTTCTTT. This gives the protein CSVAGLNTEAFF.

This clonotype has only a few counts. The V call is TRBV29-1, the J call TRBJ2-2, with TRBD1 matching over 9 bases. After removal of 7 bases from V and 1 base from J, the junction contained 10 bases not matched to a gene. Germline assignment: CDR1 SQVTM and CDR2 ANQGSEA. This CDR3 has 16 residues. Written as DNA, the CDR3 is TGCAGCGCCCGGGTGGGACAGGGATGGAACACCGGGGAGCTGTTTTTT. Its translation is CSARVGQGWNTGELFF.

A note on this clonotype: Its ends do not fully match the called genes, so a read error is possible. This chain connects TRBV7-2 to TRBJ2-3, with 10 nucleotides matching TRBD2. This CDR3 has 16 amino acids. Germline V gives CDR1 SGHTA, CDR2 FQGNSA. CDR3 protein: CASSFRTSGTTDTQCF. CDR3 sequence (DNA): TGTGCCAGCAGCTTTAGGACTAGCGGAACCACAGATACGCAGTGTTTT. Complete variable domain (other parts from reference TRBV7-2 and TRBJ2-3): GAGVSQSPSNKVTEKGKDVELRCDPISGHTALYWYRQSLGQGLEFLIYFQGNSAPDKSGLPSDRFSAERTGGSVSTLTIQRTQQEDSAVYLCASSFRTSGTTDTQCFGPGTRLTVL.

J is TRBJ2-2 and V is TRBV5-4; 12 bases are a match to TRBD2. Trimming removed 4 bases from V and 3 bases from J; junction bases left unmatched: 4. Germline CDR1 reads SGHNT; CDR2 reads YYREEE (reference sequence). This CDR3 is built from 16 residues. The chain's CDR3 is CASSAGLAGHTGELFF. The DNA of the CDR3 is TGTGCCAGCAGCGCGGGACTAGCGGGCCACACCGGGGAGCTGTTTTTT.

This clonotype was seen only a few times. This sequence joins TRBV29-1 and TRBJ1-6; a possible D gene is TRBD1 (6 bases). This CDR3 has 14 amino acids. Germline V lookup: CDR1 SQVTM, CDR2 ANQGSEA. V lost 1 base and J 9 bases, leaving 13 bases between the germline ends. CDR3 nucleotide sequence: TGCAGCGTTGAAGTCGCAGGGGTGGGTTCACCCCTCCACTTT. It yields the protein CSVEVAGVGSPLHF.

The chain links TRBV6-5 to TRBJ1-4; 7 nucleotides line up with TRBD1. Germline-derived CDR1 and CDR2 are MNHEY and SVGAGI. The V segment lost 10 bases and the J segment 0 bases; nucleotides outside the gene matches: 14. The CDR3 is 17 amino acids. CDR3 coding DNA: TGTGCCACCGCAACGACAGGGACCTTCGCAACTAATGAAAAACTGTTTTTT. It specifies CATATTGTFATNEKLFF.

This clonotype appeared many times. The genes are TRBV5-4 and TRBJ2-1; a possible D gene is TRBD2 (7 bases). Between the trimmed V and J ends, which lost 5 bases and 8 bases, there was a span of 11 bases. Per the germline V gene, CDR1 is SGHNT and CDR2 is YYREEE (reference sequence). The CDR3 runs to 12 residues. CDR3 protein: CASSTGGYEQFF. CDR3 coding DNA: TGTGCCAGCAGTACGGGGGGCTATGAGCAGTTCTTC.

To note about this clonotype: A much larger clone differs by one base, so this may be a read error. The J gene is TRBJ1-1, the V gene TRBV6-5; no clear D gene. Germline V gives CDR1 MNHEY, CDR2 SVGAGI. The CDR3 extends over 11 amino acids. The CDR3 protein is CTSRTTNEAFF. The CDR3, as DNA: TGTACCAGCAGGACGACAAATGAAGCTTTCTTT.

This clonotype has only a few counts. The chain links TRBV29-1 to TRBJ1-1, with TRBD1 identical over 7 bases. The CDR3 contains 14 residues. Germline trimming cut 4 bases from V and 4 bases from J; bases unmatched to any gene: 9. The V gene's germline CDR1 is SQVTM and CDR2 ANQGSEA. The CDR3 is CSVATQGRTTEAFF. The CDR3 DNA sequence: TGCAGCGTTGCAACACAGGGGAGGACCACTGAAGCTTTCTTT.

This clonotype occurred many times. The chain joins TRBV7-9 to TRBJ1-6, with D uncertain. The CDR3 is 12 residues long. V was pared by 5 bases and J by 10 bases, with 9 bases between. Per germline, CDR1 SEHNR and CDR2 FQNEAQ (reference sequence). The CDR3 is CASSPVGSPLHF. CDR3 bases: TGTGCCAGCAGCCCTGTTGGCTCACCCCTCCACTTT. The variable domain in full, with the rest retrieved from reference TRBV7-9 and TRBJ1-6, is DTGVSQNPRHKITKRGQNVTFRCDPISEHNRLYWYRQTLGQGPEFLTYFQNEAQLEKSRLLSDRFSAERPKGSFSTLEIQRTEQGDSAMYLCASSPVGSPLHFGNGTRLTVT.

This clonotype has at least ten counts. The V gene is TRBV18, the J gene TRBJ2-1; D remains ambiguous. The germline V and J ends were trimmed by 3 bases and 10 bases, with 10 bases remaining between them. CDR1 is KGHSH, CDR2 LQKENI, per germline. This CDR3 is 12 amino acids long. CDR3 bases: TGTGCCAGCTCACCCAAGGACGGGGAGCAGTTCTTC. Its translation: CASSPKDGEQFF.

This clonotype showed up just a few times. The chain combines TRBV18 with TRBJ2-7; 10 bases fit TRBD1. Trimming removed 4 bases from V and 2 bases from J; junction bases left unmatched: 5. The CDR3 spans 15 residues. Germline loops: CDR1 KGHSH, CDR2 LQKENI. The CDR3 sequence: CASSRAGQGAYEQYF. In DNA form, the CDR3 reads TGTGCCAGCTCACGAGCCGGACAGGGGGCCTACGAGCAGTACTTC.

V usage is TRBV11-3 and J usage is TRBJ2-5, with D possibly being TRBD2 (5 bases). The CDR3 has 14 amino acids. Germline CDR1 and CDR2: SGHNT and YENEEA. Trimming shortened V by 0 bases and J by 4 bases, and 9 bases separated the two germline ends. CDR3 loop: CASSLDGGGETQYF. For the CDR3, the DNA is TGTGCCAGCAGCTTAGATGGCGGAGGAGAGACCCAGTACTTC.